These 28 T cell receptor beta chains share one sample of origin, sequenced in a study of blood T cell repertoires in COVID-19. Assay: immunoSEQ multiplex PCR; the TCRdb copy retains only in-frame clones and omits some. The sample records 330,000 or so clones, under 95% being singletons. The sample consisted of PBMCs or T cells enriched from blood (not recorded which). These receptors all stem from a woman between 25 and 40 years old who had recovered from COVID-19.

V is TRBV6-6 and J is TRBJ2-1, with D unclear. The germline V and J ends were trimmed by 0 bases and 3 bases, with 3 bases remaining between them. Germline CDR1 MNHNY, CDR2 SVGAGI (reference sequence). CDR3 length equals 13 residues. Written as DNA, the CDR3 is TGTGCCAGCAGTTACTCTAACTACAATGAGCAGTTCTTC. Translating it yields CASSYSNYNEQFF.

The chain joins TRBV6-5 to TRBJ2-4; 11 bases fit TRBD2. J gave up 8 bases and V 0 bases, and 3 bases lay outside the gene matches. CDR3 length equals 15 residues. Germline CDR1 MNHEY, CDR2 SVGAGI. Written as DNA, the CDR3 is TGTGCCAGCAGTTACTCGACTAGCGGGAAGGACATTCAGTACTTC. Residues: CASSYSTSGKDIQYF.

The rearrangement joins TRBV5-1 to TRBJ1-6; weak D call: TRBD1 (6 bases). V lost 4 bases and J 10 bases, leaving 27 bases between the germline ends. CDR3 length: 18 amino acids. Germline CDR1 and CDR2: SGHRS and YFSETQ. CDR3 sequence reads: CASSPFRPGHRSRSPLHF. The CDR3 bases are TGCGCCAGCAGCCCCTTTCGACCGGGACACAGAAGCAGATCACCCCTCCACTTT.

The rearrangement uses TRBV28 and TRBJ1-1, with a possible D match to TRBD1 (5 bases). V lost 8 bases, J lost 4 bases, and 20 bases lay in between. Germline V gives CDR1 MDHEN, CDR2 SYDVKM. CDR3 length: 15 residues. CDR3 amino acids: CASGWTLYRSTEAFF. CDR3 in DNA: TGTGCCAGCGGGTGGACCCTTTACAGGTCCACTGAAGCTTTCTTT.

This chain connects TRBV3-1 (or the pseudogene TRBV3-2) to TRBJ1-6; 7 nucleotides align to TRBD1. Germline assignment: CDR1 LGHDT and CDR2 YNNKEL (reference sequence). This CDR3 is built from 16 residues. J lost 2 bases, V lost 3 bases, and 4 bases had no gene match. CDR3 sequence reads: CASSQRQGTYNSPLHF. For the CDR3, the DNA is TGTGCCAGCAGCCAGCGACAGGGCACCTATAATTCACCCCTCCACTTT.

The chain recombines TRBV3-1 (or the pseudogene TRBV3-2) with TRBJ1-2; D possibly corresponds to TRBD1 (6 bases). Trimming pared 5 bases from V and 3 bases from J, leaving 10 bases between. The CDR3 loop spans 13 amino acids. Germline CDR1 LGHDT, CDR2 YNNKEL (reference sequence). The DNA for the CDR3 is TGTGCCAGCAGCGGGGGGGCTTACTATGGCTACACCTTC. Translation gives CASSGGAYYGYTF.

V gene TRBV3-1 (or the pseudogene TRBV3-2) combines with J gene TRBJ1-5; D gene ambiguous. Trimming left V 2 bases short and J 2 bases short, with 7 bases between. The germline gives CDR1 LGHDT, CDR2 YNNKEL (reference sequence). The length of the CDR3 is 14 residues. CDR3: CASSQFTGNQPQHF. The CDR3 coding sequence is TGTGCCAGCAGCCAATTTACAGGCAATCAGCCCCAGCATTTT.

V usage is TRBV18 and J usage is TRBJ1-4, with D perhaps matching TRBD1 (5 bases). Germline V gene lookup returns CDR1 KGHSH and CDR2 LQKENI. Trimming pared 6 bases from V and 8 bases from J, leaving 13 bases between. CDR3 size: 13 residues. The CDR3: CASSPGGSEKLFF. DNA for the CDR3: TGTGCCAGCTCGCCTGGGGGGAGCGAAAAACTGTTTTTT.

The V and J genes are TRBV5-1 and TRBJ2-5; D remains unclear. The CDR3 extends over 12 amino acids. Germline V gene lookup returns CDR1 SGHRS and CDR2 YFSETQ. Trimming stripped 4 bases from V and 3 bases from J, with 7 bases between. CDR3 sequence (DNA): TGCGCCAGCAGCCAGAACGAAGAGACCCAGTACTTC. Its protein is CASSQNEETQYF.

V is TRBV15 and J is TRBJ1-5; tentative D call: TRBD1 (5 bases). Trimming removed 5 bases at V and 7 bases at J, with 15 bases between. The germline V gene encodes CDR1 LNHNV and CDR2 YYDKDF (reference sequence). The CDR3 length is 14 residues. The CDR3, as DNA: TGTGCCACCAGCCAGGGCGGGGGGAGGCAGCCCCAGCATTTT. Protein: CATSQGGGRQPQHF.

This clone was detected once. The rearrangement links TRBV11-2 to TRBJ2-5; 8 nucleotides agree with TRBD2. Germline-derived CDR1 and CDR2 are SGHAT and FQNNGV. Trimming removed 1 base from V and 1 base from J; junction bases left unmatched: 8. This CDR3 has 17 residues. The CDR3 nucleotides read TGTGCCAGCAGCTTAGTGAGTGCGGGGGGCCTCCAAGAGACCCAGTACTTC. This encodes CASSLVSAGGLQETQYF. The full variable domain, in which reference TRBV11-2 and TRBJ2-5 provide the parts outside the CDR3, is EAGVAQSPRYKIIEKRQSVAFWCNPISGHATLYWYQQILGQGPKLLIQFQNNGVVDDSQLPKDRFSAERLKGVDSTLKIQPAKLEDSAVYLCASSLVSAGGLQETQYFGPGTRLLVL.

The CDR3 spells CASSSPPRRGSGANVLTF. The CDR3 DNA is TGTGCCAGCAGCTCGCCCCCCAGGAGGGGCTCTGGGGCCAACGTCCTGACTTTC. The chain recombines TRBV7-2 with TRBJ2-6, with D possibly being TRBD2 (6 bases). The CDR3 has 18 amino acids. V was cut by 4 bases and J by 0 bases, with 16 bases left in between. CDR1 is SGHTA, CDR2 FQGNSA, per germline.

This chain uses TRBV5-1 with TRBJ2-7; 9 nucleotides line up with TRBD2. Unmatched junction bases numbered 11, after V lost 0 bases and J lost 4 bases. CDR1 is SGHRS, CDR2 YFSETQ, per germline. CDR3 length equals 17 residues. CDR3 DNA sequence: TGCGCCAGCAGCTTGGATGGAGCTTATAGCGGGAGTTACGAGCAGTACTTC. Translated: CASSLDGAYSGSYEQYF.

In this sample, this clone turned up once. The chain couples TRBV28 to TRBJ1-2; D not certain. Germline V CDR1 and CDR2: MDHEN, SYDVKM. The CDR3 contains 13 residues. V lost 2 bases, J lost 3 bases, and 7 bases lay in between. The CDR3 DNA reads as TGTGCCAGCAGTTTACACACGTACTATGGCTACACCTTC. It translates to CASSLHTYYGYTF.

V usage is TRBV7-9 and J usage is TRBJ1-1; D is perhaps TRBD1 (5 bases). Trimming took off 2 bases at V and 10 bases at J, with 23 bases between the two ends. Germline V CDR1 and CDR2: SEHNR, FQNEAQ (reference sequence). This CDR3 has 16 residues. CDR3: CASSLYDHTQDMAAFF. The CDR3 DNA follows: TGTGCCAGCAGCTTATATGATCATACACAGGACATGGCAGCTTTCTTT.

This clone occurred once. The rearrangement uses TRBV4-3 and TRBJ2-1; 8 nucleotides match TRBD2. V trimming: 3 bases; J trimming: 2 bases; junction bases outside the gene matches: 6. The CDR3 consists of 16 residues. Germline V gene sequence: CDR1 LGHNA, CDR2 YSLEER. The CDR3 sequence is CASSHDLAGPYNEQFF. CDR3 nucleotide sequence: TGCGCCAGCAGCCACGACTTAGCGGGGCCCTACAATGAGCAGTTCTTC.

The rearrangement joins TRBV7-2 to TRBJ1-2; 9 bases agree with TRBD1. This CDR3 region has 14 residues. Unmatched junction bases numbered 10, after V lost 8 bases and J lost 6 bases. Per the germline V gene, CDR1 is SGHTA and CDR2 is FQGNSA. The CDR3 region is CASLRGQGNNGYTF. The CDR3 coding sequence is TGTGCCAGCCTAAGGGGACAGGGAAACAATGGCTACACCTTC. The complete variable domain, with remaining parts taken from reference TRBV7-2 and TRBJ1-2, reads GAGVSQSPSNKVTEKGKDVELRCDPISGHTALYWYRQSLGQGLEFLIYFQGNSAPDKSGLPSDRFSAERTGGSVSTLTIQRTQQEDSAVYLCASLRGQGNNGYTFGSGTRLTVV.

The J gene is TRBJ2-3, the V gene TRBV5-6; the match to TRBD1 covers 8 bases. Germline V CDR1 and CDR2: SGHDT, YYEEEE. The CDR3 contains 14 residues. V dropped 4 bases and J dropped 4; count of bases not matched to a gene: 5. The CDR3 reads CASSADRVADTQYF. The CDR3, as DNA: TGTGCCAGCAGCGCGGACAGGGTCGCAGATACGCAGTATTTT.

This clone was picked up one time. The V call is TRBV4-1, the J call TRBJ2-1; 8 positions agree with TRBD2. There are 14 residues in the CDR3. The germline V gene encodes CDR1 MGHRA and CDR2 YSYEKL. The junction had 2 bases not matched to a gene; V was cut back by 4 bases and J by 3 bases. The CDR3 coding sequence is TGCGCCAGCAGCCCCGGGACTAGCTACAATGAGCAGTTCTTC. It translates to CASSPGTSYNEQFF.

This clone was observed a handful of times. CDR3 sequence (DNA): TGTGCCAGCAGCATGCCAGGGGCGGATGAAAAACTGTTTTTT. It translates to CASSMPGADEKLFF. The V call is TRBV21-1, the J call TRBJ1-4; the D segment call TRBD1 is taken from the table without a DNA check. TRBV21-1 is described as a pseudogene. CDR3 length equals 14 residues.

The gene calls are TRBV15 and TRBJ1-3, with D tentatively TRBD1 (6 bases). Germline-derived CDR1 and CDR2 are LNHNV and YYDKDF (reference sequence). The V gene lost 0 bases and the J gene lost 0 bases, with 15 bases spanning the gap. This CDR3 comprises 18 residues. CDR3 loop: CATSRDTQGDISGNTIYF. CDR3 bases: TGTGCCACCAGCAGAGATACACAGGGCGATATCTCTGGAAACACCATATATTTT. Complete variable domain (other parts from reference TRBV15 and TRBJ1-3): DAMVIQNPRYQVTQFGKPVTLSCSQTLNHNVMYWYQQKSSQAPKLLFHYYDKDFNNEADTPDNFQSRRPNTSFCFLDIRSPGLGDTAMYLCATSRDTQGDISGNTIYFGEGSWLTVV.

The rearrangement links TRBV5-4 to TRBJ1-1; D call uncertain. The CDR3 covers 14 residues. Trimming took 5 bases from V and 3 from J, leaving 14 bases between them. The germline V gene encodes CDR1 SGHNT and CDR2 YYREEE (reference sequence). The DNA of the CDR3 is TGTGCCAGCAGACCGTCCTGGCAGGACACTGAAGCTTTCTTT. Its protein product is CASRPSWQDTEAFF.

The chain joins TRBV28 to TRBJ2-7; D might be TRBD1 (5 bases). The length of the CDR3 is 12 residues. Germline CDR1 MDHEN, CDR2 SYDVKM. Between the trimmed V and J ends, which lost 10 bases and 3 bases, there was a span of 13 bases. In DNA, the CDR3 is TGTGCCACCTCAGACAGAGGCTACGAGCAGTACTTC. Amino acids: CATSDRGYEQYF.

This clone was counted a single time. CDR3 DNA sequence: TGTGCCAGCAGCTTACTATCAGGGGAAGGAAACACCATATATTTT. Its protein is CASSLLSGEGNTIYF. The chain carries TRBV7-2 and TRBJ1-3; tentative D call: TRBD1 (6 bases). The CDR3 spans 15 residues. CDR1 is SGHTA and CDR2 is FQGNSA in the germline V gene. Trimming pared 2 bases from V and 4 bases from J, leaving 12 bases between.

This clone was observed a few times. The rearrangement links TRBV28 to TRBJ1-6; D gene ambiguous. Germline CDR1 MDHEN, CDR2 SYDVKM. V was trimmed by 4 bases and J by 0 bases, leaving 13 bases between them. The CDR3 has 17 amino acids. CDR3 nucleotide sequence: TGTGCCAGCAGTTCCCGCCGCTTGAGCTCCTATAATTCACCCCTCCACTTT. The encoded protein is CASSSRRLSSYNSPLHF.

The V gene is TRBV7-9, the J gene TRBJ2-5, with a tentative D call TRBD2 (6 bases). CDR3 length equals 17 residues. Germline V CDR1 and CDR2: SEHNR, FQNEAQ (reference sequence). V was shortened by 5 bases and J by 0 bases, with 19 bases between the two germline ends. This CDR3 reads CASSPGESTLYQETQYF. The CDR3 nucleotides are TGTGCCAGCAGCCCGGGGGAGTCCACATTGTACCAAGAGACCCAGTACTTC.

The chain has TRBV6-5 and TRBJ2-7; maybe TRBD2 (5 bases). V lost 7 bases and J lost 1, with 17 bases in between. In germline, CDR1 is MNHEY, CDR2 SVGAGI. CDR3 size: 15 residues. The CDR3 loop reads CASTRSGLGSYEQYF. CDR3 sequence (DNA): TGTGCCAGCACTCGGTCGGGGTTGGGGTCCTACGAGCAGTACTTC.

The DNA for the CDR3 is TGTGCCAGCAGCTTGGGACTCTGGACTGAAAGTAATGAGCAGTTCTTC. Its translation: CASSLGLWTESNEQFF. V usage is TRBV5-5 and J usage is TRBJ2-1, with D perhaps TRBD2 (5 bases). V was trimmed by 0 bases and J by 7 bases, leaving 17 bases between them. The CDR3 runs 16 residues. Germline V gene lookup returns CDR1 SGHKS and CDR2 YYEKEE (reference sequence).